These 30 T cell receptor beta chains originate from one sample sequenced in a study of T cell clonality in common variable immunodeficiency (dated by TCRdb to the mid-2010s). Receptor libraries were prepared by the immunoSEQ multiplex PCR assay. The table was pulled from immuneACCESS by TCRdb, which kept in-frame rearrangements only. Such tables lose some clones; where checked, under half of the loss comes from unresolved V genes, and the rest has no known cause. The table shows tens of thousands of clones here, with no singletons. Approximately 13% of the sample goes to the ten largest clones. Sequencing input: peripheral blood mononuclear cells. The receptors originated from a person aged 18 to 70 in good health.

This clone was counted ten times or more. The read halts 3 residues ahead of the CDR3 end, with the missing end drawn from the germline J gene. V usage is TRBV7-9 and J usage is TRBJ2-7; D is perhaps TRBD1 (6 bases). The length of the CDR3 is 14 residues. Per the germline V gene, CDR1 is SEHNR and CDR2 is FQNEAQ (reference sequence). V gave up 4 bases and J gave up 4 bases, with 14 bases separating them. The CDR3 reads CASSSTGNWYEQYF. The CDR3 DNA, read in part, is TGTGCCAGCAGCTCGACAGGTAACTGGTACGAG.

This clone is classed as medium-sized (0.01 to 0.1%). Sequencing ends 3 residues short of the CDR3 end; the germline J gene provides the rest. The chain links TRBV10-3 to TRBJ2-4; D may be TRBD1 (6 bases). Trimming shortened V by 3 bases and J by 4 bases, and 13 bases separated the two germline ends. The V gene's germline CDR1 is ENHRY and CDR2 SYGVKD. This CDR3 is 15 amino acids long. The CDR3 bases that were read are TGTGCCATCAGTGATTTAAGCGGACAGAAAAACATT. Encoded protein: CAISDLSGQKNI. The entire CDR3 sequence reads CAISDLSGQKNIQYF.

This clone was recorded at least ten times. The CDR3 end is not reached by the read, which stops 3 residues before it; the germline J gene fills it in. The chain recombines TRBV7-9 with TRBJ2-3; D not resolved. Trimming cost V 5 bases and J 0 bases, with 12 bases left between them. This CDR3 has 15 residues. CDR1 SEHNR and CDR2 FQNEAQ come from the germline V gene (reference sequence). The CDR3 reads CASSLTWSSTDTQYF. The DNA read from the CDR3 is TGTGCCAGCAGCCTGACTTGGTCGAGCACAGATACG.

On this clone itself: The DNA ends 3 residues before the CDR3 does, and the rest of the CDR3 is filled in from the germline J gene. The chain employs TRBV20-1 and TRBJ2-3; 10 nucleotides align to TRBD2. In germline, CDR1 is DFQATT, CDR2 SNEGSKA (reference sequence). The CDR3 contains 14 residues. The covered CDR3 bases are TGCAGTGCTCTTAGCGGGGGGCCGCAAGAGACG. As protein: CSALSGGPQET. The complete CDR3 sequence is CSALSGGPQETQYF.

Within the sample, this clone is medium-sized. The CDR3 end lies 3 residues beyond the end of the read and is filled in from the germline J gene. V gene TRBV20-1 combines with J gene TRBJ2-5; TRBD2 matches at 7 bases. Per germline, CDR1 DFQATT and CDR2 SNEGSKA (reference sequence). With V trimmed by 3 bases and J by 2 bases, 6 bases remained unmatched. CDR3 length equals 14 residues. The sequenced part of the CDR3 DNA is TGCAGTGCTAGGGCGGGGGACCCTCAAGAGACC. This encodes CSARAGDPQET. The whole CDR3 is CSARAGDPQETQYF.

This clone was counted at least ten times. Read coverage stops 3 residues before the CDR3 terminus; the germline J gene supplies the remainder. V and J are TRBV5-1 and TRBJ2-2; 9 bases are a match to TRBD1. The germline CDR1 and CDR2 sequences are SGHRS and YFSETQ. The CDR3 extends over 14 amino acids. Trimming cost V 3 bases and J 7 bases; bases outside gene matches: 4. The part of the CDR3 DNA that was read is TGCGCCAGCAGCTCCGGGACAGGGAGCGGGGAG. Encoded protein: CASSSGTGSGE. The CDR3 as a whole reads CASSSGTGSGELFF.

This clone was recorded many times. Read sequence stops 3 residues before the CDR3 end, and the germline J gene provides the missing end. This sequence joins TRBV6-1 and TRBJ2-7; perhaps TRBD2 as D (6 bases). There are 16 residues in the CDR3. Deletions cut 0 bases from V and 2 bases from J, with 14 bases between. The germline V gene encodes CDR1 MNHNS and CDR2 SASEGT. The CDR3 DNA, read in part, is TGTGCCAGCAGTGAAGCCGGCGGGAAGGGCCCCTACGAG. Amino acids: CASSEAGGKGPYE. The entire CDR3 is CASSEAGGKGPYEQYF.

In regard to this clone: Possible read error: a much larger clone is one base away. The CDR3 extends 3 residues past the end of the read, so its final part is completed from the germline J gene. The chain couples TRBV7-8 to TRBJ1-4, with 10 positions matching TRBD1. This CDR3 region has 15 residues. Germline CDR1 and CDR2: SGHVS and FQNEAQ. The DNA read from the CDR3 is TGTGCCAGCAGGACGGGACAGGGGTCGGGTTCACCA. This encodes CASRTGQGSGSP. The CDR3 in full is CASRTGQGSGSPLFF.

There are many counts of this clone. At one of its ends the junction is not consistent with the germline gene, which may arise from a read error. The CDR3 end falls 3 residues outside the read, so it is completed with the germline J gene. The V gene is TRBV7-7, the J gene TRBJ2-3, with D possibly TRBD1 on 7 matching bases. Looked up from germline, CDR1 is SSHAT and CDR2 is FNYEAQ (reference sequence). The CDR3 length is 16 residues. The CDR3 bases that were read are TGTGCTAGCAGCCCAGGGGGGAGCGTTTTCACAGATACG. This translates into CASSPGGSVFTDT. The CDR3 in full is CASSPGGSVFTDTQYF. The full variable domain, completed using reference TRBV7-7 and TRBJ2-3, is GAGVSQSPRYKVTKRGQDVTLRCDPISSHATLYWYQQALGQGPEFLTYFNYEAQPDKSGLPSDRFSAERPEGSISTLTIQRTEQRDSAMYRCASSPGGSVFTDTQYFGPGTRLTVL.

This clone has ten or more counts. From the germline J gene comes the end of the CDR3, since the read stops 3 residues before it. The rearrangement links TRBV19 to TRBJ2-1; 10 nucleotides align to TRBD1. The germline gives CDR1 LNHDA, CDR2 SQIVND (reference sequence). Trimming at V came to 4 bases and at J to 9 bases, leaving 9 bases not matched to a gene. This CDR3 spans 15 amino acids. The CDR3 reads CASSSPDRGPLEQFF. The sequenced part of the CDR3 DNA is TGTGCCAGTAGTAGCCCAGACAGGGGGCCTCTTGAG.

In its sample, this clone was seen many times. The sequenced fragment ends 3 residues before the CDR3 boundary, so the rest is inferred from the germline J gene. The gene calls are TRBV18 and TRBJ1-2; possible D gene TRBD1, 5 bases. There are 13 residues in the CDR3. CDR1 KGHSH and CDR2 LQKENI come from the germline V gene. The CDR3 spells CAAQGSTNYGYTF. CDR3 bases read: TGTGCGGCCCAGGGATCCACTAACTATGGC.

This clone was observed a handful of times. The CDR3 end lies 3 residues beyond the end of the read and is filled in from the germline J gene. This chain uses TRBV11-2 with TRBJ1-2; D is undetermined. The CDR3 has 15 amino acids. Germline V CDR1 and CDR2: SGHAT, FQNNGV. Deletions cut 2 bases from V and 4 bases from J, with 14 bases between. CDR3 residues: CASSLLGQTVYGYTF. Incomplete CDR3 DNA: TGTGCCAGCAGCTTATTAGGGCAGACCGTCTATGGC.

This clone appeared many times. The read is 3 residues too short to cover the CDR3 end, so that end is filled in from the germline J gene. The chain links TRBV18 to TRBJ2-1; the D gene is possibly TRBD1 (5 bases). Germline CDR1 reads KGHSH; CDR2 reads LQKENI. The V gene lost 5 bases and the J gene lost 8 bases, with 7 bases spanning the gap. There are 11 residues in the CDR3. The CDR3 here is CASSDSYEQFF. CDR3 bases read: TGTGCCAGCTCAGACAGCTATGAG. The full variable domain, in which reference TRBV18 and TRBJ2-1 provide the parts outside the CDR3, is NAGVMQNPRHLVRRRGQEARLRCSPMKGHSHVYWYRQLPEEGLKFMVYLQKENIIDESGMPKERFSAEFPKEGPSILRIQQVVRGDSAAYFCASSDSYEQFFGPGTRLTVL.

This clone was detected many times. The CDR3 extends 3 residues past the end of the read, so its final part is completed from the germline J gene. The chain couples TRBV5-1 to TRBJ1-3; D may be TRBD1 (5 bases). The CDR3 contains 16 residues. V was cut by 4 bases and J by 0 bases, with 14 bases left in between. CDR1 is SGHRS, CDR2 YFSETQ, per germline. CDR3 protein: CASSMLNQGSGNTIYF. CDR3 DNA, as far as it was read: TGCGCCAGCAGCATGCTTAACCAGGGCTCTGGAAACACC.

The table lists this clone with many counts. With the read ending 3 residues before the CDR3 end, the germline J gene is used to fill in that end. The chain joins TRBV20-1 to TRBJ2-3; TRBD2 agrees at 10 bases. The CDR3 is 15 residues long. Trimming cost V 6 bases and J 4 bases; bases outside gene matches: 10. Germline V lookup: CDR1 DFQATT, CDR2 SNEGSKA (reference sequence). Partial CDR3 DNA: TGCAGTGCCCGCGGACTAGCGGAAGGGTCAGATACG. Amino acids: CSARGLAEGSDT. The entire CDR3 protein reads CSARGLAEGSDTQYF.

This clone was counted at least ten times. From the germline J gene comes the end of the CDR3, since the read stops 3 residues before it. This sequence joins TRBV6-1 and TRBJ2-1, with 10 nucleotides matching TRBD1. CDR3 length equals 15 residues. After removal of 4 bases from V and 5 bases from J, the junction contained 5 bases not matched to a gene. The germline V gene encodes CDR1 MNHNS and CDR2 SASEGT. This chain's CDR3 is CASSGGGTGDNEQFF. The sequenced CDR3 bases are TGTGCCAGCAGTGGGGGGGGGACAGGGGACAATGAG.

For this clone: The read terminates 3 residues ahead of where the CDR3 ends, so the germline J gene completes it. The chain links TRBV20-1 to TRBJ1-6; weak D call: TRBD1 (5 bases). V was shortened by 6 bases and J by 7 bases, with 22 bases between the two germline ends. The CDR3 is 16 residues long. Germline V gene lookup returns CDR1 DFQATT and CDR2 SNEGSKA (reference sequence). The covered CDR3 bases are TGCAGTGCCATCTCGGGGGTATCATCGGGGAATTCACCC. As protein: CSAISGVSSGNSP. The whole CDR3 sequence reads CSAISGVSSGNSPLHF.

In regard to this clone: The read terminates 3 residues before the CDR3 end, so the remaining end is supplied by the germline J gene. The chain recombines TRBV11-2 with TRBJ1-2, with 9 bases lining up with TRBD1. CDR1 and CDR2 (germline): SGHAT, FQNNGV. Germline trimming cut 3 bases from V and 7 bases from J; bases unmatched to any gene: 6. This CDR3 is built from 14 residues. CDR3 bases read: TGTGCCAGCAGCTTCACCGGGACAGGGTTTGGC. This encodes CASSFTGTGFG. The entire CDR3 protein is CASSFTGTGFGYTF.

This clone was seen a few times. The CDR3 is cut off 3 residues early in the read; its end comes from the germline J gene. Distinct nucleotide sequences in the sample also encode this CDR3. J is TRBJ2-7 and V is TRBV7-6; 10 bases map to TRBD1. The CDR3 length is 15 residues. V shed 5 bases, J shed 3 bases, and the junction held 7 bases outside the gene matches. CDR1 is SGHVS and CDR2 is FNYEAQ in the germline V gene. The covered CDR3 bases are TGTGCCAGCAGCCAGCGGGACAGGGGAAACTACGAG. As protein: CASSQRDRGNYE. The entire CDR3 protein reads CASSQRDRGNYEQYF.

The table lists this clone with many counts. The observed sequence ends 3 residues before the CDR3 terminus, with the missing tail filled in from the germline J gene. The chain has TRBV20-1 and TRBJ2-2; tentatively, D is TRBD2 (6 bases). V lost 6 bases and J lost 7, with 12 bases in between. CDR3 length: 12 amino acids. CDR1 is DFQATT and CDR2 is SNEGSKA in the germline V gene (reference sequence). CDR3 sequence reads: CSAPGGFGELFF. The CDR3 bases that were read are TGCAGTGCCCCCGGAGGGTTCGGGGAG.

This clone showed up many times. The read falls 3 residues short of the CDR3 end, and the missing part is taken from the germline J gene. This rearrangement joins TRBV7-2 to TRBJ2-5; D unresolved. From germline, CDR1 is SGHTA and CDR2 FQGNSA. This CDR3 contains 14 residues. Trimming pared 5 bases from V and 3 bases from J, leaving 13 bases between. CDR3 DNA, as far as it was read: TGTGCCAGCAGCGACACCTGGTTGAAAGAGACC. Protein product: CASSDTWLKET. The CDR3 reads in full as CASSDTWLKETQYF.

This clone was picked up a small number of times. Sequencing ends 3 residues short of the CDR3 end; the germline J gene provides the rest. This sequence joins TRBV19 and TRBJ1-5; TRBD1 might be the D (6 bases). Trimming took off 3 bases at V and 4 bases at J, with 10 bases between the two ends. This CDR3 has 14 amino acids. Germline assignment: CDR1 LNHDA and CDR2 SQIVND (reference sequence). The CDR3 DNA, read in part, is TGTGCCAGTAGTATGGGACACAATAATCAGCCC. Its translation is CASSMGHNNQP. The full CDR3 protein reads CASSMGHNNQPQHF.

In this sample, this clone turned up many times. The sequenced part of the CDR3 DNA is TGCAGTGCTAGCAGGGCTTCGGATGAG. Its protein is CSASRASDE. The complete CDR3 protein is CSASRASDEQFF. The rearrangement joins TRBV20-1 to TRBJ2-1; tentatively, D is TRBD1 (5 bases). The sequenced fragment ends 3 residues before the CDR3 boundary, so the rest is inferred from the germline J gene. The V end was cut by 3 bases, the J end by 8 bases, with 11 bases between. The germline V gene encodes CDR1 DFQATT and CDR2 SNEGSKA (reference sequence). The CDR3 totals 12 residues.

This clone was picked up a small number of times. With the read ending 3 residues before the CDR3 end, the germline J gene is used to fill in that end. The V gene is TRBV20-1, the J gene TRBJ2-7, with a tentative D call TRBD1 (5 bases). Germline CDR1 and CDR2: DFQATT and SNEGSKA (reference sequence). V was cut by 5 bases and J by 3 bases, with 14 bases left in between. The CDR3 has 13 amino acids. The sequenced part of the CDR3 DNA is TGCAGTGCTCCGGGCCCAGGGCGCTACGAG. Its translation: CSAPGPGRYE. The whole CDR3 reads CSAPGPGRYEQYF.

As concerns this clone: Read coverage stops 3 residues before the CDR3 terminus; the germline J gene supplies the remainder. The rearrangement joins TRBV7-9 to TRBJ2-5, with 7 bases that match TRBD2. V lost 5 bases and J lost 3; bases outside the gene matches: 9. Looked up from germline, CDR1 is SEHNR and CDR2 is FQNEAQ (reference sequence). CDR3 length equals 15 residues. The sequenced part of the CDR3 DNA is TGTGCCAGCAGCGCCCGACTAGCCCGGGAAGAGACC. It codes for CASSARLAREET. The complete CDR3 sequence is CASSARLAREETQYF.

Many counts were recorded for this clone. The CDR3 end is not reached by the read, which stops 3 residues before it; the germline J gene fills it in. The rearrangement links TRBV5-1 to TRBJ1-1; the D is unclear. Trimming cost V 0 bases and J 1 base, with 16 bases left between them. In germline, CDR1 is SGHRS, CDR2 YFSETQ. This CDR3 has 17 residues. CDR3: CASSLAIKGSSNTEAFF. The CDR3 bases that were read are TGCGCCAGCAGCTTGGCCATAAAGGGTTCATCGAACACTGAA.

This clone has ten or more counts. The missing CDR3 end, 3 residues past where the read stops, is filled in from the germline J gene. The chain combines TRBV29-1 with TRBJ2-3, with D perhaps TRBD2 (5 bases). This CDR3 is built from 14 residues. V lost 4 bases to trimming and J lost 4 bases, with 15 bases between them. Per the germline V gene, CDR1 is SQVTM and CDR2 is ANQGSEA. The CDR3 DNA, read in part, is TGCAGCGTTGGGAGAACTAGACAATCAGATACG. Encoded protein: CSVGRTRQSDT. The full CDR3 protein reads CSVGRTRQSDTQYF.

This clone was observed at least ten times. The sequenced fragment ends 3 residues before the CDR3 boundary, so the rest is inferred from the germline J gene. The chain uses TRBV19 and TRBJ2-5; TRBD1 might be the D (6 bases). The CDR3 covers 16 residues. The germline V and J ends were trimmed by 3 bases and 1 base, with 15 bases remaining between them. Germline V lookup: CDR1 LNHDA, CDR2 SQIVND (reference sequence). The CDR3 DNA, read in part, is TGTGCCAGTAGTATTAGGCCAGGGGTGGGCCAAGAGACC. Translation: CASSIRPGVGQET. The CDR3 in its entirety is CASSIRPGVGQETQYF.

The CDR3 loop is CASSRRGDLRNGYTF. CDR3 DNA, as far as it was read: TGTGCCAGCTCACGAAGGGGTGACCTAAGGAATGGC. The gene calls are TRBV18 and TRBJ1-2, with D maybe TRBD1 (5 bases). The CDR3 is cut off 3 residues early in the read; its end comes from the germline J gene. The V gene lost 4 bases and the J gene lost 6 bases, with 18 bases spanning the gap. Per the germline V gene, CDR1 is KGHSH and CDR2 is LQKENI. The CDR3 covers 15 residues.

There are many counts of this clone. Read data end 3 residues before the CDR3 end; the end is taken from the germline J gene. The V call is TRBV5-1, the J call TRBJ2-2; 11 bases agree with TRBD2. Per the germline V gene, CDR1 is SGHRS and CDR2 is YFSETQ. CDR3 size: 16 residues. V lost 4 bases, J lost 4 bases, and 6 bases stayed unmatched. The CDR3 bases that were read are TGCGCCAGCAGCGTACTAGCGGGGGACCTCACCGGGGAG. This encodes CASSVLAGDLTGE. The entire CDR3 sequence reads CASSVLAGDLTGELFF.